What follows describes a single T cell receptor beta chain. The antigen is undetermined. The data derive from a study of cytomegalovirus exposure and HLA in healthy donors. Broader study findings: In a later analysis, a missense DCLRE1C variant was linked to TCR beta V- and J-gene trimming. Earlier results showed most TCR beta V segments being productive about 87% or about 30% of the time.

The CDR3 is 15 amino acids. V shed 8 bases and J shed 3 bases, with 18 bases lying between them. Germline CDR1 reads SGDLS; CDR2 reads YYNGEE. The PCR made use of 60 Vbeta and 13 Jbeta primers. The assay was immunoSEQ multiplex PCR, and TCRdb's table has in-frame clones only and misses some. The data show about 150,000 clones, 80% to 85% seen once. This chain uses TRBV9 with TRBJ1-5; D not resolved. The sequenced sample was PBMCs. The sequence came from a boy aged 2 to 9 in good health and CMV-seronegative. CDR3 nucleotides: TGTGCCAGTAACCCGGGAGGTACCTTCAATCAGCCCCAGCATTTT. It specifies CASNPGGTFNQPQHF.